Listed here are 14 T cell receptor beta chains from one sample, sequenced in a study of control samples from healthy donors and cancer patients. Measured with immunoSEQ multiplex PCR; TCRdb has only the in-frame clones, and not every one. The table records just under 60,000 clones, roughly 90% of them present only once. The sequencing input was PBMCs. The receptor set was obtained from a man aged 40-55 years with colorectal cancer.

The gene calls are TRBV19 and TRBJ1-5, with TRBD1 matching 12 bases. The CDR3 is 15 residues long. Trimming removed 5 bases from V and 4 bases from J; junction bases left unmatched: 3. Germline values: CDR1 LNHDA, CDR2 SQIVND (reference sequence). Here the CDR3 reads CASSAGQGANQPQHF. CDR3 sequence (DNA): TGTGCCAGTAGTGCGGGACAGGGGGCGAATCAGCCCCAGCATTTT.

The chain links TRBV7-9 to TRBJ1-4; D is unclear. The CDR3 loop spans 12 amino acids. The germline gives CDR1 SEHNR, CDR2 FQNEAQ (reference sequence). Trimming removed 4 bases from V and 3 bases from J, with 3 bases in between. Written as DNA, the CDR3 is TGTGCCAGCAGCTCGTCTAATGAAAAACTGTTTTTT. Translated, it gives CASSSSNEKLFF.

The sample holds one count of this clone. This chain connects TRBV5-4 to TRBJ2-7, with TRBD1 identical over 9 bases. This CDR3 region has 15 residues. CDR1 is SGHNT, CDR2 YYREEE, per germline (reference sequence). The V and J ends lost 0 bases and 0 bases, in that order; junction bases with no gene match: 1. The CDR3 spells CASSLGQGVSYEQYF. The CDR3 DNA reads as TGTGCCAGCAGCTTGGGACAGGGGGTCTCCTACGAGCAGTACTTC.

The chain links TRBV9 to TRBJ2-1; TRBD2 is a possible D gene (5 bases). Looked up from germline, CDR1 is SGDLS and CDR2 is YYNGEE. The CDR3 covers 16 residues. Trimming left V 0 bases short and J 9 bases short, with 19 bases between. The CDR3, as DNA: TGTGCCAGCAGCGTAGGGGAGTTCTCCCCTGCGTTTGAGCAGTTCTTC. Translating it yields CASSVGEFSPAFEQFF.

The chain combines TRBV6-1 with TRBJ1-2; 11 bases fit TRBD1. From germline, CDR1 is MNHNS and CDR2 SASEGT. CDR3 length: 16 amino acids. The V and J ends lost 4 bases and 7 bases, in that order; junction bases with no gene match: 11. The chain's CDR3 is CASSANFPGQGGGYTF. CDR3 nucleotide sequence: TGTGCCAGCAGTGCCAACTTTCCGGGACAGGGGGGTGGCTACACCTTC.

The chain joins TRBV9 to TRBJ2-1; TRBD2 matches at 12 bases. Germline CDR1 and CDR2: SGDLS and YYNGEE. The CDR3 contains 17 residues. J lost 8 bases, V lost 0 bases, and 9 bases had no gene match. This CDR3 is CASSVAPSGGAIYEQFF. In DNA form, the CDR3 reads TGTGCCAGCAGCGTAGCCCCTAGCGGGGGGGCAATATATGAGCAGTTCTTC.

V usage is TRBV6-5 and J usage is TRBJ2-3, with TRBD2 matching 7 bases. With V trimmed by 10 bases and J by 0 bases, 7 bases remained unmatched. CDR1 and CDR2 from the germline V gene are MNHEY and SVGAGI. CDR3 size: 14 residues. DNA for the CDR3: TGTGCCACCTCACTAGCGATTAGCACAGATACGCAGTATTTT. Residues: CATSLAISTDTQYF.

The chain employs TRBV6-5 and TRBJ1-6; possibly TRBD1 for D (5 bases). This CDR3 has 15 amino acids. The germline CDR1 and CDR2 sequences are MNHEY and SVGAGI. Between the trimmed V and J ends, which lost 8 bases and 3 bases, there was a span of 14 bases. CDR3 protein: CASALHDSYNSPLHF. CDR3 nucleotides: TGTGCCAGCGCCCTCCACGACAGCTATAATTCACCCCTCCACTTT.

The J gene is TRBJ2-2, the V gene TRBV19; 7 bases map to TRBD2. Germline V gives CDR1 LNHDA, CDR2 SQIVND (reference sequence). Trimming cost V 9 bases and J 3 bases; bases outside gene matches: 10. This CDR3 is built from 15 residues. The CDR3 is CASQTSGVYTGELFF. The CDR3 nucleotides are TGTGCCAGCCAAACCAGCGGGGTATACACCGGGGAGCTGTTTTTT.

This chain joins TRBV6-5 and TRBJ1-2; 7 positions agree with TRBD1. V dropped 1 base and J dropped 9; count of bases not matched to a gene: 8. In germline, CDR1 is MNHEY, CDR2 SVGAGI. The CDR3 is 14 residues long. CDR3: CASSYYRDSERYTF. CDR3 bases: TGTGCCAGCAGTTACTACCGGGACAGTGAGCGCTACACCTTC.

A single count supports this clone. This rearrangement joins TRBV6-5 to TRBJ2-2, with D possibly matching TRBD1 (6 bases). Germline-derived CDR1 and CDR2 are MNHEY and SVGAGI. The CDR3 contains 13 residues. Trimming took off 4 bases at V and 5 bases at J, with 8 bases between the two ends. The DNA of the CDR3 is TGTGCCAGCAGTTCCAGGGGAACCGGGGAGCTGTTTTTT. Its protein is CASSSRGTGELFF.

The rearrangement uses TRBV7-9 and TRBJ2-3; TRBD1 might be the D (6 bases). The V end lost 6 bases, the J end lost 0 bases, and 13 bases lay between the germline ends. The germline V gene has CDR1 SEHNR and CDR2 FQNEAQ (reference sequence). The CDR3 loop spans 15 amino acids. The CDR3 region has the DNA TGTGCCAGCAGTGTACAGGGAACTAGCACAGATACGCAGTATTTT. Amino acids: CASSVQGTSTDTQYF.

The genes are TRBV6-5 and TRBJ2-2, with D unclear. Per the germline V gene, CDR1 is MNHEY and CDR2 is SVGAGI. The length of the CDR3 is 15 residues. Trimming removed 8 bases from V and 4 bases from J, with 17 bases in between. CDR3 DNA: TGTGCCAGCGCCTGGGTCCACCAAGGCACCGGGGAGCTGTTTTTT. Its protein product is CASAWVHQGTGELFF.

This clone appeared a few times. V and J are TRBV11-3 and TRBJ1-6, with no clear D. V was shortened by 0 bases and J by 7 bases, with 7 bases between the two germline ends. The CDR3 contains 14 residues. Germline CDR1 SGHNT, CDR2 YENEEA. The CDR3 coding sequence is TGTGCCAGCAGCTTAGAACGACGGAATTCACCCCTCCACTTT. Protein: CASSLERRNSPLHF.